This T cell receptor beta chain comes out of a study of technical replicates of blood from several donors. TCRdb's copy holds only in-frame clones and misses some; the assay was immunoSEQ multiplex PCR. The repertoire holds tens of thousands of clones, with roughly 94% as singletons. The clonotype was recovered from a human donor in good health. Sequenced material: T cells isolated from PBMCs.

In nucleotides, the CDR3 is TGTGCCAGCAGCTTCCAAACGGGAGGTCAAGCAGATACGCAGTATTTT. Translated, it gives CASSFQTGGQADTQYF. V is TRBV7-2 and J is TRBJ2-3, with 7 bases that match TRBD2. Germline CDR1 reads SGHTA; CDR2 reads FQGNSA. J was trimmed by 4 bases and V by 3 bases; bases with no gene match: 10. CDR3 size: 16 residues.